This is a list of T cell receptor beta chains from one sample in a study of blood T cell repertoires in COVID-19. Only in-frame clones appear in the TCRdb table, and some are missing; sequencing was by immunoSEQ multiplex PCR. Of approximately 500,000 clones detected, approximately 88% appear once; the ten largest clones hold under 8.5%. The sequencing input was peripheral blood. The receptors were sampled from a woman aged 45-65 years with COVID-19, enrolled during active disease. CDR3s include the opening cysteine and the closing phenylalanine or tryptophan. D genes are given only for firm matches. Some rows mark clone size as missing; the rest say once, few, many or name a class of expanded clone.

TRBJ1-5 | TRBV10-3 | NA | NA | CAAGPPDNQPQHF | TGTGCCGCAGGCCCCCCAGACAATCAGCCCCAGCATTTT
TRBJ2-3 | TRBV24-1 | NA | NA | CATSDSGDTQYF | TGTGCCACCAGTGATTCAGGGGATACGCAGTATTTT
TRBJ1-2 | TRBV6-2/TRBV6-3 | NA | few | CASNPGGGRGYTF | TGTGCCAGCAACCCAGGCGGGGGTCGGGGCTACACCTTC
TRBJ2-5 | TRBV9 | NA | NA | CASSEGETQYF | TGTGCCAGCAGCGAGGGGGAGACCCAGTACTTC
TRBJ1-2 | TRBV19 | NA | NA | CASSIGGQSNYGYTF | TGTGCCAGTAGTATAGGAGGACAGAGCAACTATGGCTACACCTTC
TRBJ2-1 | TRBV10-3 | NA | NA | CAIRAAGTPTFDEQFF | TGTGCCATCAGGGCAGCCGGGACTCCTACCTTTGACGAGCAGTTCTTC
TRBJ2-3 | TRBV5-1 | NA | NA | CASSFQGRDTQYF | TGCGCCAGCAGCTTCCAGGGGCGTGATACGCAGTATTTT
TRBJ1-1 | TRBV12-3/TRBV12-4 | TRBD1 | NA | CASSPQGWTEAFF | TGTGCCAGCAGCCCACAGGGGTGGACTGAAGCTTTCTTT
TRBJ2-7 | TRBV11-2 | TRBD2 | NA | CASSFVERGPYYEQYF | TGTGCCAGCAGCTTCGTGGAGCGGGGGCCCTACTACGAGCAGTACTTC
TRBJ1-5 | TRBV11-2 | NA | NA | CASSLGGQPQHF | TGTGCCAGCAGCTTGGGGGGGCAGCCCCAGCATTTT
TRBJ1-6 | TRBV19 | NA | NA | CASSPGTTRSPLHF | TGTGCCAGTAGTCCCGGGACAACTCGGTCACCCCTCCACTTT
TRBJ1-5 | TRBV10-1 | NA | NA | CASSSLRDTHQPQHF | TGCGCCAGCAGTTCACTCCGGGACACCCATCAGCCCCAGCATTTT
TRBJ1-2 | TRBV7-3 | TRBD1 | NA | CASSQDRTGEGYTF | TGTGCCAGCAGCCAGGACCGGACAGGGGAGGGCTACACCTTC
TRBJ2-7 | TRBV4-1 | NA | NA | CASSQEASVRTPIGPSSYEQYF | TGCGCCAGCAGCCAAGAAGCGAGTGTTCGGACACCGATAGGGCCGAGCTCCTACGAGCAGTACTTC
TRBJ2-4 | TRBV3-1/TRBV3-2 | NA | NA | CASSQTPGTIQYF | TGTGCCAGCAGCCAGACCCCAGGAACCATTCAGTACTTC
TRBJ1-2 | TRBV18 | NA | NA | CASSPGEGHYGYTF | TGTGCCAGCTCACCAGGGGAGGGTCACTATGGCTACACCTTC
TRBJ2-7 | TRBV10-1 | TRBD1 | NA | CASSPGTGFRHYEQYF | TGCGCCAGCAGTCCCGGGACAGGGTTTAGGCACTACGAGCAGTACTTC
TRBJ2-5 | TRBV13 | TRBD1 | NA | CASKQGQGTQYF | TGTGCCAGCAAACAGGGACAGGGGACCCAGTACTTC
TRBJ2-7 | TRBV18 | TRBD2 | NA | CASSPGSGLAGYEQYF | TGTGCCAGCTCTCCTGGTAGTGGACTAGCGGGGTACGAGCAGTACTTC
TRBJ2-1 | TRBV5-1 | TRBD2 | NA | CASSSPGTSSYNEQFF | TGCGCCAGCAGTTCCCCCGGGACTAGCTCCTACAATGAGCAGTTCTTC
TRBJ2-6 | TRBV5-6 | NA | NA | CASSSMSSGANVLTF | TGTGCCAGCAGCTCCATGAGCTCTGGGGCCAACGTCCTGACTTTC
TRBJ1-1 | TRBV14 | NA | NA | CASSSDRWTEAFF | TGTGCCAGCAGCTCAGACAGGTGGACTGAAGCTTTCTTT
TRBJ1-5 | TRBV30 | NA | NA | CAWSDRAYQPQHF | TGTGCCTGGAGTGACAGGGCTTATCAGCCCCAGCATTTT
TRBJ2-7 | TRBV19 | TRBD1 | NA | CASKVEAGGSYEQYF | TGTGCCAGTAAAGTAGAGGCAGGGGGCTCCTACGAGCAGTACTTC
TRBJ1-2 | TRBV10-2 | NA | few | CASNTGFAYGYTF | TGCGCCAGCAATACAGGGTTTGCCTATGGCTACACCTTC
TRBJ2-5 | TRBV7-8 | TRBD1 | NA | CASSLGQGVTQYF | TGTGCCAGCAGCTTGGGACAGGGGGTGACCCAGTACTTC
TRBJ1-5 | TRBV7-2 | TRBD1 | once | CASSLAGGLNQPQHF | TGTGCCAGCAGCTTAGCAGGGGGCCTGAATCAGCCCCAGCATTTT
TRBJ1-1 | TRBV30 | TRBD1 | NA | CAWSVQGANTEAFF | TGTGCCTGGAGTGTACAGGGGGCGAACACTGAAGCTTTCTTT
TRBJ2-7 | TRBV7-8 | TRBD2 | few | CASSPRLAGTASYEQYF | TGTGCCAGCAGCCCCCGACTAGCGGGGACCGCCTCCTACGAGCAGTACTTC
TRBJ2-5 | TRBV19 | NA | NA | CASSQAVWETQYF | TGTGCCAGTAGTCAGGCTGTCTGGGAGACCCAGTACTTC
TRBJ1-1 | TRBV19 | NA | NA | CASTSTEAFF | TGTGCCAGTACCAGCACTGAAGCTTTCTTT
TRBJ1-1 | TRBV7-5 | NA | NA | CARSEGEGDGDEAFF | TGTGCCAGAAGCGAGGGGGAGGGGGACGGTGATGAAGCTTTCTTT
TRBJ1-2 | TRBV12-5 | TRBD1 | few | CASGLASGTGNGYTF | TGTGCTAGTGGTTTGGCCTCCGGGACAGGGAATGGCTACACCTTC
TRBJ1-1 | TRBV5-1 | TRBD1 | NA | CAIPGTGDTEAFF | TGCGCCATCCCCGGGACAGGGGACACTGAAGCTTTCTTT
TRBJ2-2 | TRBV7-8 | NA | NA | CASSLVGVAGVNTGELFF | TGTGCCAGCAGCTTAGTCGGTGTGGCAGGGGTGAACACCGGGGAGCTGTTTTTT
TRBJ2-1 | TRBV9 | NA | once | CASSLGGPSYNEQFF | TGTGCCAGCAGCCTAGGGGGGCCATCCTACAATGAGCAGTTCTTC
TRBJ2-5 | TRBV4-2 | NA | once | CASSQVEGTGETQYF | TGTGCCAGCAGCCAAGTGGAGGGCACGGGGGAGACCCAGTACTTC
TRBJ1-5 | TRBV7-9 | NA | NA | CASSPATDSNQPQHF | TGTGCCAGCAGCCCTGCGACAGATAGCAATCAGCCCCAGCATTTT
TRBJ1-1 | TRBV7-2 | NA | NA | CVSSLLGGLMTEAFF | TGTGTCAGCAGCTTACTGGGGGGTCTGATGACTGAAGCTTTCTTT
TRBJ1-5 | TRBV6-5 | NA | once | CASSWREGNQPQHF | TGTGCCAGCAGCTGGCGGGAGGGTAATCAGCCCCAGCATTTT
TRBJ2-7 | TRBV3-1/TRBV3-2 | NA | NA | CASSRSGEQYF | TGTGCCAGCAGTCGGTCGGGGGAGCAGTACTTC
TRBJ2-4 | TRBV19 | TRBD2 | NA | CASSIEWAGRGKNIQYF | TGTGCCAGTAGTATAGAATGGGCGGGGAGGGGCAAAAACATTCAGTACTTC
TRBJ1-5 | TRBV30 | TRBD1 | NA | CAWSGDRQTTGNQPQHF | TGTGCCTGGAGTGGGGACAGACAAACCACGGGGAATCAGCCCCAGCATTTT
TRBJ1-6 | TRBV27 | NA | few | CASSLSQGETPLHF | TGTGCCAGCAGTTTAAGTCAGGGCGAGACACCCCTCCACTTT
TRBJ1-1 | TRBV7-2 | TRBD1 | once | CASSRDRDTEAFF | TGTGCCAGCAGTAGAGACAGGGACACTGAAGCTTTCTTT
TRBJ2-1 | TRBV7-2 | TRBD2 | NA | CASSWSGGRYNEQFF | TGTGCCAGCAGCTGGAGCGGGGGGAGGTATAATGAGCAGTTCTTC
TRBJ2-7 | TRBV6-2/TRBV6-3 | TRBD2 | once | CASSSLAGGSSYEQYF | TGTGCCAGCAGTTCACTAGCGGGGGGGTCCTCCTACGAGCAGTACTTC
TRBJ1-1 | TRBV7-9 | NA | NA | CASSLDRENTEAFF | TGTGCCAGCAGCTTAGATCGGGAAAACACTGAAGCTTTCTTT
TRBJ1-4 | TRBV6-1 | NA | once | CASSERPRGEKLFF | TGTGCCAGCAGTGAAAGACCACGAGGGGAAAAACTGTTTTTT
TRBJ1-1 | TRBV29-1 | NA | NA | CSALRHTNTEAFF | TGCAGCGCCCTAAGACACACCAACACTGAAGCTTTCTTT
TRBJ2-1 | TRBV2 | TRBD2 | NA | CASRGRLAGGLVQFF | TGTGCCAGCAGAGGTAGACTAGCGGGGGGGCTCGTGCAGTTCTTC
TRBJ1-6 | TRBV2 | NA | once | CASSPRTFSSYNSPLHF | TGTGCCAGCAGCCCCAGGACTTTCAGCTCCTATAATTCACCCCTCCACTTT
TRBJ2-2 | TRBV5-4 | TRBD1 | NA | CASSFRTGRTGELFF | TGTGCCAGCAGCTTCAGGACAGGGCGGACCGGGGAGCTGTTTTTT
TRBJ2-7 | TRBV6-5 | NA | NA | CASSYGTKGFPYEQYF | TGTGCCAGCAGTTACGGGACAAAGGGCTTCCCCTACGAGCAGTACTTC
TRBJ1-4 | TRBV12-5 | NA | NA | CASGLVRGGAPTNEKLFF | TGTGCTAGTGGTTTGGTACGTGGAGGGGCACCAACTAATGAAAAACTGTTTTTT